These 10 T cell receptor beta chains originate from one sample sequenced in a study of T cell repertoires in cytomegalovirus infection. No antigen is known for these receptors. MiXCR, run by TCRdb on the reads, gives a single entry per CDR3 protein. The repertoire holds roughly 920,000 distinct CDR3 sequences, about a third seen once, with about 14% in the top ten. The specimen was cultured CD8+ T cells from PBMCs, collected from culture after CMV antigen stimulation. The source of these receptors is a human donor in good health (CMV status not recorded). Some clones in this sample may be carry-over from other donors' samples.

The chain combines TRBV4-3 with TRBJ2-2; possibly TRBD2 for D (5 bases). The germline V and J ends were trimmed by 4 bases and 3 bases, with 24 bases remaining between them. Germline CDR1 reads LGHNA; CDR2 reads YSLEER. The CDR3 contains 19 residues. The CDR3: CASSLKRYQVSGDTGELFF. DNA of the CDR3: TGCGCCAGCAGCCTAAAGAGGTATCAGGTATCCGGGGACACCGGGGAGCTGTTTTTT.

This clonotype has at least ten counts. The CDR3 region is CASSQDGLNTDTQYF. The CDR3 bases are TGTGCCAGCAGCCAAGATGGACTAAATACAGATACGCAGTATTTT. V usage is TRBV3-1 and J usage is TRBJ2-3, with D perhaps TRBD2 (6 bases). V dropped 0 bases and J dropped 3 bases, with 10 bases sitting between them. The CDR3 extends over 15 amino acids. Germline CDR1 reads LGHDT; CDR2 reads YNNKEL (reference sequence).

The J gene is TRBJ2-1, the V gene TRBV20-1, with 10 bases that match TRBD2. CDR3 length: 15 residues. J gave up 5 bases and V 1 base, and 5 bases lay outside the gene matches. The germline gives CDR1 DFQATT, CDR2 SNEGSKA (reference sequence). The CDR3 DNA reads TGCAGTGCTAGAGCCCTTAGCGGGGGGAACAATGAGCAGTTCTTC. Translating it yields CSARALSGGNNEQFF.

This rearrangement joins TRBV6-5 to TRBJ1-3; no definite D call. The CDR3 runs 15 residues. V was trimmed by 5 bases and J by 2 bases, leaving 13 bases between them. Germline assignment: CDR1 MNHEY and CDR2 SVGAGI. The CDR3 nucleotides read TGTGCCAGCAGTACCTTAGGGTTTCCTGGAAACACCATATATTTT. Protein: CASSTLGFPGNTIYF.

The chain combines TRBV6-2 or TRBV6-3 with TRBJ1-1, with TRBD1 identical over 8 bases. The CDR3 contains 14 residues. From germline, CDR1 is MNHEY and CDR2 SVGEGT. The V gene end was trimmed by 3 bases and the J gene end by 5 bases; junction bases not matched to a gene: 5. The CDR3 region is CASSYFQGATEAFF. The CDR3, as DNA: TGTGCCAGCAGTTATTTCCAGGGGGCGACTGAAGCTTTCTTT.

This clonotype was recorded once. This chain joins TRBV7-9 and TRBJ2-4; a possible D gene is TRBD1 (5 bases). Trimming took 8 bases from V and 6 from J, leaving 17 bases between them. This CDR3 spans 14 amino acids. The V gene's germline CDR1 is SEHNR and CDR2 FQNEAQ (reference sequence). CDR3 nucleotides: TGTGCCAGCTCTGGAGACAGAGCTATAAACATTCAGTACTTC. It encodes CASSGDRAINIQYF.

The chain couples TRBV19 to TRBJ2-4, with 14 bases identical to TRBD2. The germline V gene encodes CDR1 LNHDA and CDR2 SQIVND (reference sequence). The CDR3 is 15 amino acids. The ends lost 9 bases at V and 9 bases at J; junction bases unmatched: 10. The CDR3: CASKTSGGAGFIQYF. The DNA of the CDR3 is TGTGCCAGCAAGACTAGCGGGGGGGCCGGGTTCATTCAGTACTTC.

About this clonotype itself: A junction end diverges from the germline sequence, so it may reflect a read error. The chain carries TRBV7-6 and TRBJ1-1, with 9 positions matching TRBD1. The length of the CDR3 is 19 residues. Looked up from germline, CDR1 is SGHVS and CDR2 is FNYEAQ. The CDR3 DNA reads TGTGCCAGCAGCTTAGCGGGGTCTGGACAGGGGAAAATGAACACTGATGCTTTCTTT. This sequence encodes CASSLAGSGQGKMNTDAFF.

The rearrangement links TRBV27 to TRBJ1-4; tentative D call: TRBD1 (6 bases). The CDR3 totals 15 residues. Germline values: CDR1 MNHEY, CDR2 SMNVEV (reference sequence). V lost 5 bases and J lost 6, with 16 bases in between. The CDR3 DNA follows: TGTGCCAGCAGTGGTGAAGGGGGAGGGCATGAAAAACTGTTTTTT. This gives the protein CASSGEGGGHEKLFF. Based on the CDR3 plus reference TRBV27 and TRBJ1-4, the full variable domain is EAQVTQNPRYLITVTGKKLTVTCSQNMNHEYMSWYRQDPGLGLRQIYYSMNVEVTDKGDVPEGYKVSRKEKRNFPLILESPSPNQTSLYFCASSGEGGGHEKLFFGSGTQLSVL.

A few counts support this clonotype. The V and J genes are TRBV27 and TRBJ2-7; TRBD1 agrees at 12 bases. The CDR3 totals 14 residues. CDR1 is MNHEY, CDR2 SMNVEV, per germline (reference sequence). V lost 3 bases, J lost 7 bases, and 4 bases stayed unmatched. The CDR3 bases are TGTGCCAGCAGTTTGGGACAGGGGGCGAGGGAGCAGTACGTC. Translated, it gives CASSLGQGAREQYV.